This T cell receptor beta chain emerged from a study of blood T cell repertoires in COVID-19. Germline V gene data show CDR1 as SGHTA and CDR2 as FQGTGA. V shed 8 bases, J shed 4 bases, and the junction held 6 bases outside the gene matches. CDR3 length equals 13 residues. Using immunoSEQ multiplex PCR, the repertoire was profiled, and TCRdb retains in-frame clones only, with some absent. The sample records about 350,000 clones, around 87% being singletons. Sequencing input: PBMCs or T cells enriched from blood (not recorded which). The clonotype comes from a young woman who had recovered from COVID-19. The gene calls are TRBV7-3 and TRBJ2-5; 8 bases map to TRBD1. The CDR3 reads CASGQGFGETQYF. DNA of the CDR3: TGTGCCAGCGGACAGGGTTTCGGAGAGACCCAGTACTTC.